The 8 T cell receptor beta chains below were found in one sample sequenced in a study of blood T cell repertoires in COVID-19. Assay used: immunoSEQ multiplex PCR; TCRdb lists only in-frame clones, some missing. The sample includes under 250,000 clones, 85% of them seen just once. Sequencing was done on a sample of peripheral blood. These receptors came from a woman in her 70s with COVID-19, enrolled during active disease.

The rearrangement joins TRBV4-3 to TRBJ1-2, with D possibly TRBD1 on 6 matching bases. The CDR3 is 15 amino acids. V shed 1 base and J shed 1 base, with 10 bases lying between them. Germline V gene data show CDR1 as LGHNA and CDR2 as YSLEER. For the CDR3, the DNA is TGCGCCAGCAGCCAAGGCACAGGGATTAACTATGGCTACACCTTC. Translation gives CASSQGTGINYGYTF.

This chain uses TRBV25-1 with TRBJ2-7; a weak D match, TRBD1 (5 bases). The CDR3 runs 14 residues. Germline loops: CDR1 MGHDK, CDR2 SYGVNS. V was cut by 6 bases and J by 0 bases, with 12 bases left in between. The CDR3 coding sequence is TGTGCCAGCAGGGGAAGGGGCGGCTCCTACGAGCAGTACTTC. It specifies CASRGRGGSYEQYF.

The genes are TRBV11-1 and TRBJ1-2; D is possibly TRBD1 (6 bases). Germline V gene data show CDR1 as SGHAT and CDR2 as FQDESV (reference sequence). The CDR3 contains 14 residues. V was pared by 5 bases and J by 4 bases, with 14 bases between. The CDR3 DNA reads as TGTGCCAGCAGCCCGGCCAGGGGAAGCTATGGCTACACCTTC. Its translation: CASSPARGSYGYTF.

V usage is TRBV9 and J usage is TRBJ1-3; TRBD1 matches 9 bases. Looked up from germline, CDR1 is SGDLS and CDR2 is YYNGEE. V was clipped by 0 bases and J by 6 bases; unmatched bases: 7. The CDR3 runs 16 residues. The CDR3 loop is CASSVAQQGAVNTIYF. DNA of the CDR3: TGTGCCAGCAGCGTAGCTCAACAGGGGGCGGTAAACACCATATATTTT.

The rearrangement uses TRBV21-1 and TRBJ1-5; TRBD1, the D gene given by the table, was not confirmed from the DNA. TRBV21-1 is tagged as a pseudogene. The CDR3 loop spans 15 amino acids. The CDR3 loop is CASSKAGPGRKPQHF. In DNA form, the CDR3 reads TGTGCCAGCAGCAAAGCCGGGCCAGGGCGGAAGCCCCAGCATTTT.

The chain joins TRBV6-5 to TRBJ1-2; D not certain. CDR1 and CDR2 (germline): MNHEY, SVGAGI. CDR3 length equals 15 residues. V lost 0 bases and J lost 1, with 9 bases in between. CDR3 sequence (DNA): TGTGCCAGCAGTTACTCGGAGGGCAGTAACTATGGCTACACCTTC. Its translation: CASSYSEGSNYGYTF.

The chain carries TRBV4-2 and TRBJ2-1; 8 positions agree with TRBD2. The germline V gene encodes CDR1 LGHNA and CDR2 YNFKEQ. The V segment lost 0 bases and the J segment 9 bases; nucleotides outside the gene matches: 7. CDR3 length: 15 residues. DNA of the CDR3: TGTGCCAGCAGCCAAGATTTAGGAGCGGGAGTTGAGCAGTTCTTC. It yields the protein CASSQDLGAGVEQFF.

The rearrangement links TRBV7-2 to TRBJ2-7; 9 bases fit TRBD1. Looked up from germline, CDR1 is SGHTA and CDR2 is FQGNSA. This CDR3 has 17 amino acids. The V and J ends lost 1 base and 9 bases, in that order; junction bases with no gene match: 16. In DNA, the CDR3 is TGTGCCAGCAGCTTAGTGCAAAGTCAGGGACAGGGTAATTCGCAGTACTTC. The encoded protein is CASSLVQSQGQGNSQYF.